The source of this TCR beta chain is a study of OX40 agonist ivuxolimab in advanced cancers. Study conclusions and caveats: Also present in some nonresponders was a low level of normalized T-cell clonal expansion.

As concerns this clone: Its antigen is not identified. Other nucleotide sequences in the sample specify the same CDR3.

Generated by immunoSEQ multiplex PCR, the TCRdb table keeps only in-frame clones and is missing some. This sample carries 70,000 or so clones, around 80% of them seen once, and the ten largest clones take about 2.1%. Germline V gene data show CDR1 as SGHRS and CDR2 as YFSETQ. V was shortened by 0 bases and J by 1 base, with 6 bases between the two germline ends. CDR3 size: 14 residues. Sequencing was performed on CD4+ or CD8+ T cells sorted from blood, taken in a trial of the OX40 agonist ivuxolimab. The clonotype originates from an adult with an advanced solid tumor such as melanoma, head and neck, liver or kidney cancer. V is TRBV5-1 and J is TRBJ2-3; D gene uncertain. The CDR3 region has the DNA TGCGCCAGCAGCTTGGCCTCAGGCACAGATACGCAGTATTTT. It is translated as CASSLASGTDTQYF.